This T cell receptor (beta chain) was identified during a study of T-cell reconstitution after alpha-beta-depleted transplantation in children. The CDR3 spans 15 residues. Trimming removed 6 bases from V and 10 bases from J, with 21 bases in between. Germline V CDR1 and CDR2: SGHVS, FQNEAQ. This clonotype was picked up many times. Antigen unknown. The study's findings and limits: T cells produced anew were the main source of T-cell counts and diversity one year after transplant. Several hundred graft clones that had expanded were reportedly the source of alpha-beta T cells about two months after transplant. After transplant, high TCRbeta diversity at day 60 in some patients arose from surviving recipient T cells and thymic progenitors.

The TCRbeta library was prepared with unique molecular identifiers. TCRdb re-called the PCR reads through MiXCR, storing one row per CDR3 protein. Counted here are 400,000 to 550,000 distinct CDR3 sequences, roughly a tenth occurring once; the ten biggest clones make up around 2%. The sequencing here drew on PBMCs, taken before TCRalphabeta/CD19-depleted stem cell transplant. V gene TRBV7-8 combines with J gene TRBJ1-4, with D possibly matching TRBD1 (6 bases). The TCR was taken from a child under 10 years old with inherited bone marrow failure, due to receive a stem cell transplant. The chain's CDR3 is CASSLTSQGPGKLFF. CDR3 nucleotides: TGTGCCAGCAGTCTTACGTCGCAGGGGCCGGGAAAACTGTTTTTT. Variable domain in full (rest from reference TRBV7-8 and TRBJ1-4): GAGVSQSPRYKVAKRGQDVALRCDPISGHVSLFWYQQALGQGPEFLTYFQNEAQLDKSGLPSDRFFAERPEGSVSTLKIQRTQQEDSAVYLCASSLTSQGPGKLFFGSGTQLSVL.